The 4 T cell receptor beta chains presented below share a single source sample, sequenced in a study of response to subunit inactivated influenza vaccine. TCRdb itself ran the RT-PCR reads through MiXCR, one entry per CDR3 protein. The table has roughly 500,000 distinct CDR3 sequences, 16% seen once. This specimen consisted of CD4+ T cells sorted from PBMCs, obtained 23 to 25 months after vaccination. These receptors were taken from a man in his fifties or sixties who received an inactivated influenza vaccine.

This clonotype has a handful of counts. The chain uses TRBV20-1 and TRBJ2-7; 10 bases line up with TRBD2. The V and J ends lost 2 bases and 4 bases, in that order; junction bases with no gene match: 5. The length of the CDR3 is 14 residues. From germline, CDR1 is DFQATT and CDR2 SNEGSKA (reference sequence). Here the CDR3 DNA reads TGCAGTGCTAGACTAGCGGGAGTTGGGTACGAGCAGTACTTC. Translating gives CSARLAGVGYEQYF.

The DNA for the CDR3 is TGTGCCAGCAGCAAAGTAGGAATAGCGGGACATTCTTGGACCCAGTACTTC. Translating it yields CASSKVGIAGHSWTQYF. The V gene is TRBV21-1, the J gene TRBJ2-5; TRBD2, as called in the table, went unchecked against the DNA. TRBV21-1 is marked as a pseudogene. The length of the CDR3 is 17 residues.

This clonotype turned up a few times. V usage is TRBV7-6 and J usage is TRBJ1-6; 7 bases map to TRBD1. J lost 8 bases, V lost 8 bases, and 6 bases had no gene match. CDR3 size: 13 residues. CDR1 is SGHVS, CDR2 FNYEAQ, per germline. CDR3 DNA: TGTGCCAGCCGGAGACAGGGCGATTCACCCCTCCACTTT. Amino acids: CASRRQGDSPLHF.

V and J are TRBV11-2 and TRBJ2-1; 9 bases are a match to TRBD2. The germline V gene has CDR1 SGHAT and CDR2 FQNNGV. The CDR3 length is 15 residues. Trimming removed 1 base from V and 7 bases from J; junction bases left unmatched: 5. The DNA of the CDR3 is TGTGCCAGCAGCTTAGCTAGCGGGGTCGGGAATGAGCAGTTCTTC. It translates to CASSLASGVGNEQFF.